The rows below give T cell receptor beta chains drawn from one sample of a study of long-term antiretroviral therapy in people with HIV. Libraries were prepared by immunoSEQ multiplex PCR; TCRdb keeps only in-frame clonotypes and omits some of them. The sample yields 25,000 to 35,000 clones, about 95% seen once. This specimen was unsorted PBMCs, taken around 6.6 years after starting antiretroviral therapy. These TCRs come from a man aged 25 to 45 with HIV. The CDR3 runs from the conserved cysteine through the conserved F or W. Each record gives: D gene, V gene, J gene, clone size, CDR3 protein, CDR3 DNA. The D gene is left open where the match is weak. Some rows mark clone size as missing; the rest say once, few, many or name a class of expanded clone.

NA	TRBV7-9	TRBJ2-7	NA	CASSDNLHREQYF	TGTGCCAGCAGCGACAACTTACATAGGGAGCAGTACTTC
NA	TRBV6-5	TRBJ1-5	NA	CASSNRDGSNQPQHF	TGTGCCAGCAGTAACCGGGACGGTAGCAATCAGCCCCAGCATTTT
NA	TRBV4-3	TRBJ2-1	NA	CASSRGDGEGGEQFF	TGCGCCAGCAGCCGCGGGGACGGGGAGGGGGGTGAGCAGTTCTTC
TRBD1	TRBV19	TRBJ1-6	NA	CASKDRGNNSPLHF	TGTGCCAGTAAAGACAGGGGTAATAATTCACCCCTCCACTTT
TRBD1	TRBV18	TRBJ1-2	few	CASSRDRTSYGYTF	TGTGCCAGCTCACGGGACAGGACCTCCTATGGCTACACCTTC
NA	TRBV11-2	TRBJ2-7	NA	CASSLRAPFPGVKNEQYF	TGTGCCAGCAGCTTAAGGGCCCCCTTTCCGGGAGTGAAGAACGAGCAGTACTTC
NA	TRBV9	TRBJ1-2	NA	CASSVGPGAPNYGYTF	TGTGCCAGCAGCGTAGGGCCCGGAGCCCCTAACTATGGCTACACCTTC
TRBD1	TRBV13	TRBJ1-2	few	CASSGDRGNGYTF	TGTGCCAGCAGCGGGGACAGGGGCAATGGCTACACCTTC
NA	TRBV7-2	TRBJ2-1	NA	CASSLEGGPADEQFF	TGTGCCAGCAGCTTAGAGGGGGGGCCTGCCGATGAGCAGTTCTTC
NA	TRBV5-1	TRBJ2-5	NA	CASSLLEDYKETQYF	TGCGCCAGCAGCTTGTTGGAGGATTATAAAGAGACCCAGTACTTC
NA	TRBV2	TRBJ2-7	NA	CASSQEDTAYEQYF	TGTGCCAGCAGTCAGGAGGACACGGCCTACGAGCAGTACTTC
TRBD2	TRBV9	TRBJ2-1	NA	CASSASGGGEQFF	TGTGCCAGCAGCGCCTCCGGGGGGGGCGAGCAGTTCTTC
NA	TRBV2	TRBJ1-2	NA	CASSPQATYGYTF	TGTGCCAGCAGTCCCCAAGCCACTTATGGCTACACCTTC
NA	TRBV7-9	TRBJ1-2	NA	CASSLFSDYGYTF	TGTGCCAGCAGCTTATTTAGCGACTATGGCTACACCTTC
NA	TRBV4-1	TRBJ2-5	NA	CASSQDLYGVPETQYF	TGCGCCAGCAGCCAAGATCTTTATGGGGTCCCAGAGACCCAGTACTTC
NA	TRBV19	TRBJ1-6	NA	CASSKGPENSPLHF	TGTGCCAGTTCCAAGGGACCGGAAAATTCACCCCTCCACTTT
TRBD2	TRBV5-7	TRBJ2-5	NA	CASSSHRGGRTHYKETQYF	TGTGCCAGCAGCTCCCACCGCGGCGGGAGGACACATTACAAAGAGACCCAGTACTTC
NA	TRBV19	TRBJ2-5	once	CASSISTGGQETQYF	TGTGCCAGTAGTATATCCACAGGCGGGCAAGAGACCCAGTACTTC
NA	TRBV7-6	TRBJ2-3	NA	CASSLVAGRADTQYF	TGTGCCAGCAGCTTAGTGGCGGGGCGGGCAGATACGCAGTATTTT
TRBD1	TRBV7-2	TRBJ2-7	NA	CASSFSTGEYEQYF	TGTGCCAGCAGCTTCTCGACAGGGGAGTACGAGCAGTACTTC
NA	TRBV7-8	TRBJ2-5	NA	CASSQGAGAAQETQYF	TGTGCCAGCAGCCAGGGGGCGGGGGCCGCCCAAGAGACCCAGTACTTC
TRBD2	TRBV5-4	TRBJ2-1	NA	CASSPLSGESYNEQFF	TGTGCCAGCAGCCCCCTTAGCGGGGAATCCTACAATGAGCAGTTCTTC
NA	TRBV10-3	TRBJ1-3	NA	CAISLDTSGNTIYF	TGTGCCATCAGCCTAGATACCTCTGGAAACACCATATATTTT
NA	TRBV7-3	TRBJ2-2	few	CASSLSGGELFF	TGTGCCAGCAGCTTAAGTGGTGGGGAGCTGTTTTTT
NA	TRBV2	TRBJ1-3	NA	CATTSRNTIYF	TGTGCCACTACGAGTAGAAACACCATATATTTT
TRBD1	TRBV6-6	TRBJ1-3	NA	CASSYSFKGARNTIYF	TGTGCCAGCAGTTACTCGTTTAAGGGGGCAAGAAACACCATATATTTT
TRBD1	TRBV19	TRBJ2-1	NA	CASSWDRASYNEQFF	TGTGCCAGTAGCTGGGACAGGGCTAGCTACAATGAGCAGTTCTTC
NA	TRBV29-1	TRBJ1-5	once	CSVGEAGQPQHF	TGCAGCGTTGGGGAGGCGGGTCAGCCCCAGCATTTT
TRBD2	TRBV20-1	TRBJ2-3	NA	CSGGGTDTQYF	TGCAGTGGGGGGGGAACAGATACGCAGTATTTT
TRBD1	TRBV6-5	TRBJ1-5	NA	CASSRGQGHQPQHF	TGTGCCAGCAGCCGAGGACAGGGACATCAGCCCCAGCATTTT
NA	TRBV11-2	TRBJ2-3	NA	CASSPELGTDTQYF	TGTGCCAGCAGCCCCGAGCTCGGCACAGATACGCAGTATTTT
NA	TRBV19	TRBJ2-2	NA	CASSIGGGAGELFF	TGTGCCAGTAGTATAGGTGGAGGGGCCGGGGAGCTGTTTTTT
NA	TRBV7-9	TRBJ1-1	NA	CAVESNTEAFF	TGTGCCGTAGAGAGTAACACTGAAGCTTTCTTT
NA	TRBV27	TRBJ1-5	NA	CASRPNGQTYSNQPQHF	TGTGCCAGCAGACCTAACGGACAGACATATAGCAATCAGCCCCAGCATTTT
NA	TRBV6-5	TRBJ1-2	NA	CASRGAITNYGYTF	TGTGCCAGCCGGGGCGCCATCACTAACTATGGCTACACCTTC
NA	TRBV18	TRBJ1-5	NA	CASSPGPNQPQHF	TGTGCCAGCTCACCTGGACCTAATCAGCCCCAGCATTTT
NA	TRBV28	TRBJ1-1	NA	CATSRDMNTEAFF	TGTGCCACCTCTCGAGATATGAACACTGAAGCTTTCTTT
TRBD1	TRBV19	TRBJ1-5	NA	CASSTYRGGNQPQHF	TGTGCCAGTAGTACCTACAGGGGAGGCAATCAGCCCCAGCATTTT
NA	TRBV19	TRBJ1-6	NA	CASSIQAESPLHF	TGTGCCAGTAGTATACAGGCTGAGTCACCCCTCCACTTT
NA	TRBV27	TRBJ2-7	NA	CASSLRPRDTPYEQYF	TGTGCCAGCAGTTTAAGGCCCCGGGACACCCCCTACGAGCAGTACTTC
NA	TRBV5-1	TRBJ2-5	NA	CASSLGGQETQYF	TGCGCCAGCAGCTTGGGAGGCCAAGAGACCCAGTACTTC